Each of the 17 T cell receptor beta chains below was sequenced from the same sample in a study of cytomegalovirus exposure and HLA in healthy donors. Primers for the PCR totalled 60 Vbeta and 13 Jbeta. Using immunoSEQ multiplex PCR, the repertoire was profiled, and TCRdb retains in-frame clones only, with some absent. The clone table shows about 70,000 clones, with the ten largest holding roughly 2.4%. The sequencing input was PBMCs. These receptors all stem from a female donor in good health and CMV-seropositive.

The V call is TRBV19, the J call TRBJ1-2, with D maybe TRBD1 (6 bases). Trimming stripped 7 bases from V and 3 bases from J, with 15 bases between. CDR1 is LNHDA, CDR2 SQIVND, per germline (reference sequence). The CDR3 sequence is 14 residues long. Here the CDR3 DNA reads TGTGCCAGTACCCCCCAGGGGACCCACTATGGCTACACCTTC. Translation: CASTPQGTHYGYTF.

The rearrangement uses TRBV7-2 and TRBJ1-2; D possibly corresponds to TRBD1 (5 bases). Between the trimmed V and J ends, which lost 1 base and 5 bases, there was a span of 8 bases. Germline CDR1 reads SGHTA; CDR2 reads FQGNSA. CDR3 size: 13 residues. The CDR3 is CASSLEGTYGYTF. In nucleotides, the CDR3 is TGTGCCAGCAGCTTAGAGGGGACTTATGGCTACACCTTC.

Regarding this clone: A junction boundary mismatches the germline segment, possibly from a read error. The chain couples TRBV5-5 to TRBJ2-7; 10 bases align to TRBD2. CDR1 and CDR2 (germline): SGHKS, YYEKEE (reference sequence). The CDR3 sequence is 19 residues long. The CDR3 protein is CASSSGVGDSSGGVYEQSF. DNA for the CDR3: TGTGCCAGCAGCTCTGGGGTTGGGGACTCGAGCGGGGGGGTTTACGAGCAGTCCTTC.

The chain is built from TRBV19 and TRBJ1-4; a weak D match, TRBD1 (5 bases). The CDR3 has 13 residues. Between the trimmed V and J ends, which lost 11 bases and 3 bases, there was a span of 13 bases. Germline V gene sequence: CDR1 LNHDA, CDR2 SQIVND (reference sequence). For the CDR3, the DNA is TGTGCCTTCCCTGGGGGGGCTAATGAAAAACTGTTTTTT. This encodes CAFPGGANEKLFF.

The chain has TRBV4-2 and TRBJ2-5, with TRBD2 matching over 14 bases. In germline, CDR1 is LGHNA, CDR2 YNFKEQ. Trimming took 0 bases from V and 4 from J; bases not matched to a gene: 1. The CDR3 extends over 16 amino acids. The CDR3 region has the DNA TGTGCCAGCAGCCAAGATGGGACTAGCGGGAGAGAGACCCAGTACTTC. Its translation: CASSQDGTSGRETQYF.

The CDR3 DNA reads TGTGCCAGCAGCGTAGACGAGGGCGTCTATGGCTACACCTTC. The encoded protein is CASSVDEGVYGYTF. The chain joins TRBV9 to TRBJ1-2; D call uncertain. Trimming took 0 bases from V and 4 from J, leaving 10 bases between them. The CDR3 sequence is 14 residues long. CDR1 and CDR2 (germline): SGDLS, YYNGEE.

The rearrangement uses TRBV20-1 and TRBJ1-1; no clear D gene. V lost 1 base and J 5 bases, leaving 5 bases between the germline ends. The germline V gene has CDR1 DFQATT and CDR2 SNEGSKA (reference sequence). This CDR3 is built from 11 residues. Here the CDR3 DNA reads TGCAGTGCTAGAGGCGGAACTGAAGCTTTCTTT. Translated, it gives CSARGGTEAFF.

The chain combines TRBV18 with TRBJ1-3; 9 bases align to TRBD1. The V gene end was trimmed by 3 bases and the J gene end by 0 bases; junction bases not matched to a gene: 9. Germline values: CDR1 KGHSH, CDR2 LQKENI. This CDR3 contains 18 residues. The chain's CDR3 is CASSPPGGQGSSGNTIYF. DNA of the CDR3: TGTGCCAGCTCACCCCCGGGGGGACAGGGCAGCTCTGGAAACACCATATATTTT.

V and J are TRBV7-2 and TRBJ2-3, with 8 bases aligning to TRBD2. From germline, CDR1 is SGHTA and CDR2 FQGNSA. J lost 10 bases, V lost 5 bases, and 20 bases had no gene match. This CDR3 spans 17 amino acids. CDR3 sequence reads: CASSPPGGGLVGSAQYF. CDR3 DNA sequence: TGTGCCAGCAGCCCCCCGGGGGGGGGCCTGGTAGGGAGCGCGCAGTATTTT.

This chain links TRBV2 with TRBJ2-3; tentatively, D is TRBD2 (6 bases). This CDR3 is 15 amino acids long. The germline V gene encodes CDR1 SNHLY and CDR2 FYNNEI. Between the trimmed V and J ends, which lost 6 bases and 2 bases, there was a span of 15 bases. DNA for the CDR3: TGTGCCAGCAGAGCGGGTGTGGCCCCCACAGATACGCAGTATTTT. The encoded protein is CASRAGVAPTDTQYF.

The CDR3 sequence is CASSPTVEDTEAFF. The DNA of the CDR3 is TGTGCCAGCAGCCCCACCGTTGAGGACACTGAAGCTTTCTTT. The V and J genes are TRBV7-6 and TRBJ1-1; D gene uncertain. Germline V lookup: CDR1 SGHVS, CDR2 FNYEAQ. Trimming removed 5 bases at V and 3 bases at J, with 13 bases between. The CDR3 covers 14 residues.

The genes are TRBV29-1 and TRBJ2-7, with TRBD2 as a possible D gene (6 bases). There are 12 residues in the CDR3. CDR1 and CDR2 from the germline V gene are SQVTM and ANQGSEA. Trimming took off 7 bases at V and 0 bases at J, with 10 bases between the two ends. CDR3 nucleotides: TGCAGCGCTGTCGGGAGCTCCTACGAGCAGTACTTC. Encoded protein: CSAVGSSYEQYF.

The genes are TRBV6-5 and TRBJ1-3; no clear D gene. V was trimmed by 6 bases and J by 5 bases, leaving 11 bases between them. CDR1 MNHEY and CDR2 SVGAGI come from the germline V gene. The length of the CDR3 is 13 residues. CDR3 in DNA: TGTGCCAGCAGGGGAGGGATGAGAAACACCATATATTTT. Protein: CASRGGMRNTIYF.

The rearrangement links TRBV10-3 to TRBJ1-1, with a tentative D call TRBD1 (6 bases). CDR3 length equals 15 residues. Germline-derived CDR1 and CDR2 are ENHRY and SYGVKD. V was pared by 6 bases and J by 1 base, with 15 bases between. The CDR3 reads CAISVSPGQNTEAFF. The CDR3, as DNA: TGTGCCATCAGCGTTAGTCCGGGACAGAACACTGAAGCTTTCTTT.

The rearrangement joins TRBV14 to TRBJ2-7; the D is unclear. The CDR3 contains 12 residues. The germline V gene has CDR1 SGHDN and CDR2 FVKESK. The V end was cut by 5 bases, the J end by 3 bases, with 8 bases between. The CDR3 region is CASSIINYEQYF. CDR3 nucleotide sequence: TGTGCCAGCAGCATCATCAACTACGAGCAGTACTTC.

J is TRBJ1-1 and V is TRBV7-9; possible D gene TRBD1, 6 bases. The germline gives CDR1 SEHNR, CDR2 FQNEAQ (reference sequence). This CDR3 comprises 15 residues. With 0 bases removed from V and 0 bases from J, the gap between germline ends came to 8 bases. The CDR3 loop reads CASSLADSMNTEAFF. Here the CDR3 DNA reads TGTGCCAGCAGCTTAGCGGACAGCATGAACACTGAAGCTTTCTTT.

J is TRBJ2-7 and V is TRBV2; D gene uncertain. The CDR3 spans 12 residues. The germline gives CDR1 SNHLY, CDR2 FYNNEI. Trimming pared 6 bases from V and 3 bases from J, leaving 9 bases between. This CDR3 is CASREINYEQYF. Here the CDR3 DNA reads TGTGCCAGCAGGGAGATCAACTACGAGCAGTACTTC.